The T cell receptor beta chain under discussion was sequenced for a study of T-cell memory formation after mild COVID-19. Study context: TCR clusters mostly belonged to single donors.

The V and J ends lost 2 bases and 5 bases respectively, with 10 bases between them. This CDR3 is built from 13 residues. Germline CDR1 reads SQVTM; CDR2 reads ANQGSEA. This clonotype appeared a few times. Its specificity is unknown. TCR alpha and TCR beta cDNA libraries with sample barcodes and UMIs came from 5'RACE using constant-segment primers. TCRdb re-derived calls from the 5' RACE reads in MiXCR, one entry per CDR3 protein. The sample lists 240,000 or so distinct CDR3 sequences, 8% to 10% seen once, with approximately 20% in the top ten. General study results and limits: Some clones that responded were present in memory (sampled pre-infection), which suggests cross-reactive memory joined. There was a balanced CD4/CD8 profile in clones contracting day 15 to 85, and later expanders leaned CD4+.

The specimen was PBMCs or a T cell subset sorted from them (not recorded which). This chain connects TRBV29-1 to TRBJ1-5; D call uncertain. The TCR sequence derives from a man aged 18 to 30 who had mild COVID-19 (a few samples of this study predate the infection). Cell type and time point are not known. The CDR3 is CSVESAPDQPQHF. In nucleotides, the CDR3 is TGCAGCGTTGAATCGGCCCCCGATCAGCCCCAGCATTTT.